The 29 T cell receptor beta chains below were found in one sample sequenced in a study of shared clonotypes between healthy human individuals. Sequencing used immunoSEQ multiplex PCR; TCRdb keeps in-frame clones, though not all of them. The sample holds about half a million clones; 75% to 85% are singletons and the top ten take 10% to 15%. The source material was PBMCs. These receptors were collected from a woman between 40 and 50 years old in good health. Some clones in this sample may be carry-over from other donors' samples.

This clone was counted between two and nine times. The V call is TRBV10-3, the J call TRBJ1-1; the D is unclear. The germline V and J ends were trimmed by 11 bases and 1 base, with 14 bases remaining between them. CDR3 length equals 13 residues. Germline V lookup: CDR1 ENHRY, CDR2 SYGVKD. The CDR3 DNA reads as TGTGCCCCCGGGCGGGATCCGAACACTGAAGCTTTCTTT. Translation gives CAPGRDPNTEAFF.

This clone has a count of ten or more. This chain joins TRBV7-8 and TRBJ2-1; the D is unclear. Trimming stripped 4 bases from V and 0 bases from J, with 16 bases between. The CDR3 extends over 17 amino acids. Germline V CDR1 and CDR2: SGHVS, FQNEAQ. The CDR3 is CASSSPWVASSYNEQFF. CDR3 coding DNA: TGTGCCAGCAGCTCGCCTTGGGTAGCTAGCTCCTACAATGAGCAGTTCTTC. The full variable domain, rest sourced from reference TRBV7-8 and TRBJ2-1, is GAGVSQSPRYKVAKRGQDVALRCDPISGHVSLFWYQQALGQGPEFLTYFQNEAQLDKSGLPSDRFFAERPEGSVSTLKIQRTQQEDSAVYLCASSSPWVASSYNEQFFGPGTRLTVL.

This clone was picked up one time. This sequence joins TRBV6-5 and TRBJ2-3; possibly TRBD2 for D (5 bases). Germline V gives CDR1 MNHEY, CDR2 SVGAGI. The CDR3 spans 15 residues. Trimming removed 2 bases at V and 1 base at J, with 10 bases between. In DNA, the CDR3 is TGTGCCAGCAGTTACGGAGCCGGGGGCACAGATACGCAGTATTTT. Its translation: CASSYGAGGTDTQYF.

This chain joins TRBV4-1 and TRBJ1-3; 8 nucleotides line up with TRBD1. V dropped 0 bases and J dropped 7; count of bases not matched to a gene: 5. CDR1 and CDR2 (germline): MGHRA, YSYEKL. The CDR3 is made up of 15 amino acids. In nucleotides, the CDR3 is TGCGCCAGCAGCCAAGATCGAACAGGGGGGAACACCATATATTTT. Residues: CASSQDRTGGNTIYF.

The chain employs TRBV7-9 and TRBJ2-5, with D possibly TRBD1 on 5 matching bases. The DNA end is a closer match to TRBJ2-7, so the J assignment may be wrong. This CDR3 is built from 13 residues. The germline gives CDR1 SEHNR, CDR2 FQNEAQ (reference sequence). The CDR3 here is CASSFDSNYEQYF. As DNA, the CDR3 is TGTGCCAGCAGCTTCGACAGCAACTACGAGCAGTACTTC.

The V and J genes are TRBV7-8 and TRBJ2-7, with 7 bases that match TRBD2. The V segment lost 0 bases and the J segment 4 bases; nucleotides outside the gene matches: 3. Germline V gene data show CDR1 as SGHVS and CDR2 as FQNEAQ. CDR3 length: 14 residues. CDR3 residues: CASSLASGPYEQYF. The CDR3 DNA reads TGTGCCAGCAGCTTAGCTAGCGGGCCGTACGAGCAGTACTTC.

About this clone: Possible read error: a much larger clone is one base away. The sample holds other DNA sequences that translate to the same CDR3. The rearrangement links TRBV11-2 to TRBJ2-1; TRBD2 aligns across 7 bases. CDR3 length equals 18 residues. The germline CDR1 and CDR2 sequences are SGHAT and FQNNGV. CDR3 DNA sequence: TGTGCTAGCAGGGTCGGTCGGTGGGGCGGGAGTCCTTACAATGAGCAGTTCTTC. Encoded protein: CASRVGRWGGSPYNEQFF.

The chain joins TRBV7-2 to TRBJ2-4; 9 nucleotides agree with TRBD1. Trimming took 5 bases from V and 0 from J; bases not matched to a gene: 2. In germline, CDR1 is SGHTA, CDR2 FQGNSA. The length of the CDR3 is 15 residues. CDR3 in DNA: TGTGCCAGCAGCACAGGGGGCATAGCCAAAAACATTCAGTACTTC. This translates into CASSTGGIAKNIQYF.

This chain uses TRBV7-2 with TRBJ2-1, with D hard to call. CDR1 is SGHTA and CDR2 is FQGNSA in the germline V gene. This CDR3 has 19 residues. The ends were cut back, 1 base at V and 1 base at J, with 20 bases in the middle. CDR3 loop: CASSLEVTVSRRSYNEQFF. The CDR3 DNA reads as TGTGCCAGCAGCTTAGAGGTGACTGTGTCCCGTAGGTCCTACAATGAGCAGTTCTTC.

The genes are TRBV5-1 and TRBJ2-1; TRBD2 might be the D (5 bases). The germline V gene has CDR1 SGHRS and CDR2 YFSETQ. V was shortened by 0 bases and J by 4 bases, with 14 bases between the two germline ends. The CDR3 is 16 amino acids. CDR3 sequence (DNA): TGCGCCAGCAGCTTGGACGGCGAGGGCCGTTACAATGAGCAGTTCTTC. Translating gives CASSLDGEGRYNEQFF.

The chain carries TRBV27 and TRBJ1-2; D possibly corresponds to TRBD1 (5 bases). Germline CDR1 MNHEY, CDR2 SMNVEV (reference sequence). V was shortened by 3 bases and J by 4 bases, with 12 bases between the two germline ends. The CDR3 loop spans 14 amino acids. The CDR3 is CASSFRVKGYGYTF. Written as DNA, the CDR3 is TGTGCCAGCAGTTTCAGGGTTAAAGGCTATGGCTACACCTTC.

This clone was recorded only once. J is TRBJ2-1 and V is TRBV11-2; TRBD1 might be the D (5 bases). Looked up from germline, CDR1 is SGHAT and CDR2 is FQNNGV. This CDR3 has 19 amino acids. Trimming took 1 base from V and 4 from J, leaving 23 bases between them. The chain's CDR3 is CASSLVWGYSPRQYNEQFF. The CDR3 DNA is TGTGCCAGCAGCTTAGTTTGGGGCTACAGCCCGAGGCAGTACAATGAGCAGTTCTTC.

The CDR3 bases are TGTGCCAGCAGTCCGGGAGCAACTAATGAAAAACTGTTTTTT. Translating gives CASSPGATNEKLFF. The chain employs TRBV27 and TRBJ1-4; D remains ambiguous. The V gene lost 5 bases and the J gene lost 0 bases, with 7 bases spanning the gap. From germline, CDR1 is MNHEY and CDR2 SMNVEV (reference sequence). The CDR3 loop spans 14 amino acids.

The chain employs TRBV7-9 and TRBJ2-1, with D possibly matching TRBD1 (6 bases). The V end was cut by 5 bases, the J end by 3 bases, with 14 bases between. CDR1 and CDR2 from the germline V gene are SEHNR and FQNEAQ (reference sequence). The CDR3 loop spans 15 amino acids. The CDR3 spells CASSQRQEVYNEQFF. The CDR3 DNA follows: TGTGCCAGCAGCCAAAGACAGGAAGTCTACAATGAGCAGTTCTTC.

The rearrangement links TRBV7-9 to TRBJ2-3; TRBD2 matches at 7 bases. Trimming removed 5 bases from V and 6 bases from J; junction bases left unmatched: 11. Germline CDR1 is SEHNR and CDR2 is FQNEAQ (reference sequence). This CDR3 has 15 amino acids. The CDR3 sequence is CASSLTGGRDDTQYF. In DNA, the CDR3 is TGTGCCAGCAGCCTGACGGGCGGGAGAGACGATACGCAGTATTTT.

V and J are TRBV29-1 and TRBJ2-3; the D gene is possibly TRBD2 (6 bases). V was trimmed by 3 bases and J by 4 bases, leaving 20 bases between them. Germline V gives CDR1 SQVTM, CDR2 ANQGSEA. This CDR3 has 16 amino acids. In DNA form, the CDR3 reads TGCAGCGTTGAGCCGGGACTCGCCGTAGCCCCAGATACGCAGTATTTT. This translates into CSVEPGLAVAPDTQYF.

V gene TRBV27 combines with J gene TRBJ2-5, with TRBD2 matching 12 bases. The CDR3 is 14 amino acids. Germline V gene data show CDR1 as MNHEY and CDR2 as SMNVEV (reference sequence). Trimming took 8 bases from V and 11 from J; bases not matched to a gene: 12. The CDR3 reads CASSTPSGRGEQYF. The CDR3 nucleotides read TGTGCCAGCTCCACCCCTAGCGGGAGGGGTGAGCAGTACTTC.

The CDR3, as DNA: TGCGCCAGCAGTGAATCTGGGGGCTGGACCCAGTACTTC. It codes for CASSESGGWTQYF. The J gene is TRBJ2-5, the V gene TRBV10-1; a possible D gene is TRBD1 (6 bases). The CDR3 spans 13 residues. CDR1 and CDR2 from the germline V gene are WNHNN and SYGVQD (reference sequence). Trimming took 3 bases from V and 7 from J, leaving 12 bases between them.

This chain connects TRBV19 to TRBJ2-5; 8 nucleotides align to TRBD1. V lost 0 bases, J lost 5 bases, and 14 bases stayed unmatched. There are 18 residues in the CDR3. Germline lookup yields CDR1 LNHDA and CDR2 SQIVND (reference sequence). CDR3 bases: TGTGCCAGTAGTATAGATGGGACAGGAACCTACCCAATGGAGACCCAGTACTTC. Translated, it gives CASSIDGTGTYPMETQYF.

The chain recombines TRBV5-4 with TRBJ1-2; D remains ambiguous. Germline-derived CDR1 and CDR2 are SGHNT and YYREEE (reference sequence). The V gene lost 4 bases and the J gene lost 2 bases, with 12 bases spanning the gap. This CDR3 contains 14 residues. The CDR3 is CASSPRLENYGYTF. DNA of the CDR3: TGTGCCAGCAGCCCCCGTTTGGAAAACTATGGCTACACCTTC.

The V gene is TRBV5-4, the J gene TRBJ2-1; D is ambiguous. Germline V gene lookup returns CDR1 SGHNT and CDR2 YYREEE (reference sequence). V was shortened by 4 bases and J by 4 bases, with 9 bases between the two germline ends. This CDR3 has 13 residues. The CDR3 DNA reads TGTGCCAGCAGCGTGGGTCTGTACAATGAGCAGTTCTTC. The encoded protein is CASSVGLYNEQFF.

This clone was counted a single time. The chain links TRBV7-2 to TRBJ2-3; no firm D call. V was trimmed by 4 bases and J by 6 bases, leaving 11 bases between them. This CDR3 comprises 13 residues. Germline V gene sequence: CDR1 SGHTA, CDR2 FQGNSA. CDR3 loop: CASSSRPWDTQYF. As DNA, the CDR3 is TGTGCCAGCAGCTCCAGACCCTGGGATACGCAGTATTTT.

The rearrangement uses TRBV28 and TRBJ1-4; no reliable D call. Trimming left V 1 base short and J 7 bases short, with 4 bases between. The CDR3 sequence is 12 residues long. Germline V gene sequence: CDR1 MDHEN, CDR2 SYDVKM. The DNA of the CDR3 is TGTGCCAGCAGTTTATTTTCTGAAAAACTGTTTTTT. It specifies CASSLFSEKLFF.

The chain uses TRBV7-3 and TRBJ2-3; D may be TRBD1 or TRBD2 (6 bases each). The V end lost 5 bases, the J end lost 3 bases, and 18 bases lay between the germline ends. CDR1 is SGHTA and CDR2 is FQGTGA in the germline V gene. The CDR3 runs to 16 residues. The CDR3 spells CASSPNLGGGTDTQYF. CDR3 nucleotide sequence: TGTGCCAGCAGCCCAAACCTAGGGGGAGGAACAGATACGCAGTATTTT.

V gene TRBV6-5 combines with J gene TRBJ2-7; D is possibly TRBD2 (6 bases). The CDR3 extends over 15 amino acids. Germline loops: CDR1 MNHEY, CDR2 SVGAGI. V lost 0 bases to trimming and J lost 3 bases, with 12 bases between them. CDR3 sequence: CASSYSGLGLYEQYF. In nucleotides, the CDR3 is TGTGCCAGCAGTTACTCGGGACTCGGCCTCTACGAGCAGTACTTC.

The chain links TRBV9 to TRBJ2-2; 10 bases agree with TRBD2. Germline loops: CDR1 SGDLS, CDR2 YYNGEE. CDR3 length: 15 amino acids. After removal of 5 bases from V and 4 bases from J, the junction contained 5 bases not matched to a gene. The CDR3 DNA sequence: TGTGCCAGCAGTCTAGCGGGAGTCAGCACCGGGGAGCTGTTTTTT. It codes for CASSLAGVSTGELFF. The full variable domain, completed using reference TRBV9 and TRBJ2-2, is DSGVTQTPKHLITATGQRVTLRCSPRSGDLSVYWYQQSLDQGLQFLIQYYNGEERAKGNILERFSAQQFPDLHSELNLSSLELGDSALYFCASSLAGVSTGELFFGEGSRLTVL.

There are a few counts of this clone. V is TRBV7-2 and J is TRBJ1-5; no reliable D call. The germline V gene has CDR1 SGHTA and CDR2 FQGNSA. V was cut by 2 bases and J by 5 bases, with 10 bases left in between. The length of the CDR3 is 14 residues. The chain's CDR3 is CASSLKLRDQPQHF. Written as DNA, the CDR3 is TGTGCCAGCAGCTTAAAGTTGAGGGATCAGCCCCAGCATTTT.

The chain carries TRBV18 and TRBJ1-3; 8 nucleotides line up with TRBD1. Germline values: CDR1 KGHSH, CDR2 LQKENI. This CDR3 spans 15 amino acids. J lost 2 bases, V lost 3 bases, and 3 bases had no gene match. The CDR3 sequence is CASSPTGEPGNTIYF. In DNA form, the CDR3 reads TGTGCCAGCTCACCGACAGGGGAACCTGGAAACACCATATATTTT. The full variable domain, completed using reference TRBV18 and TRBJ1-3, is NAGVMQNPRHLVRRRGQEARLRCSPMKGHSHVYWYRQLPEEGLKFMVYLQKENIIDESGMPKERFSAEFPKEGPSILRIQQVVRGDSAAYFCASSPTGEPGNTIYFGEGSWLTVV.

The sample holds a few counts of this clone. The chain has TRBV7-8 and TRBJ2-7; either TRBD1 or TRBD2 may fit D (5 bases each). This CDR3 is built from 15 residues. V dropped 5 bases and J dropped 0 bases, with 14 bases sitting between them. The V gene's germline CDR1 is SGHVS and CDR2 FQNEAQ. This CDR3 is CASSPRGASSYEQYF. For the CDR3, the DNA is TGTGCCAGCAGCCCCCGAGGGGCTAGCTCCTACGAGCAGTACTTC.